These 19 T cell receptor beta chains share one sample of origin, sequenced in a study of T cell responses to AZD1222 COVID-19 vaccine (dated by TCRdb to the early 2020s). Reading the label with the study, this specimen's time point is: about 28 days (+/-7) after the second vaccine dose. The library was made by the immunoSEQ multiplex PCR assay. Imported from immuneACCESS, the table was reduced by TCRdb to in-frame sequences with V and J called. These copies leave out some clones; in studies compared against another copy, an unresolved V gene accounts for under half, and the cause of the remainder is not known. The sample yields roughly 150,000 clones; 80% to 95% were counted once. The ten largest clonotypes hold roughly 1.2% of the sample. The specimen comprised peripheral blood, sampled 28 days after the second AZD1222 dose. These receptors were collected from an adult who received the AZD1222 COVID-19 vaccine.

This clone was seen just once. J is TRBJ2-2 and V is TRBV27, with a weak D call TRBD1 (5 bases). The CDR3 extends over 13 amino acids. The V gene's germline CDR1 is MNHEY and CDR2 SMNVEV (reference sequence). V lost 5 bases and J 1 base, leaving 5 bases between the germline ends. The CDR3, as DNA: TGTGCCAGCAGTAGGGGGAACACCGGGGAGCTGTTTTTT. As protein: CASSRGNTGELFF.

The J gene is TRBJ2-3, the V gene TRBV6-2 or TRBV6-3; tentative D call: TRBD1 (6 bases). The germline V gene encodes CDR1 MNHEY and CDR2 SVGEGT. The CDR3 contains 16 residues. Trimming took off 4 bases at V and 2 bases at J, with 16 bases between the two ends. DNA of the CDR3: TGTGCCAGCAGTTCTAGGGGGAAAAGGACCACAGATACGCAGTATTTT. Its translation is CASSSRGKRTTDTQYF.

The J gene is TRBJ2-3, the V gene TRBV7-2; the D call may be TRBD1 or TRBD2 (5 bases each). Germline values: CDR1 SGHTA, CDR2 FQGNSA. The V end was cut by 1 base, the J end by 1 base, with 15 bases between. This CDR3 has 17 amino acids. The CDR3 is CASSLDPGPRGTDTQYF. CDR3 nucleotide sequence: TGTGCCAGCAGCTTAGATCCGGGACCTCGGGGCACAGATACGCAGTATTTT.

This clone was found once. In DNA form, the CDR3 reads TGTGCCAGCAGCTCCCTGGAAGCGGGAGCGTACGAGCAGTACTTC. Translating gives CASSSLEAGAYEQYF. The gene calls are TRBV7-8 and TRBJ2-7; 8 bases match TRBD2. The CDR3 is 15 amino acids. Germline V CDR1 and CDR2: SGHVS, FQNEAQ. Losses at the gene ends were 4 bases for V and 4 bases for J; bases not matched to a gene: 9.

The rearrangement links TRBV5-5 to TRBJ1-4, with a possible D match to TRBD1 (6 bases). Deletions cut 0 bases from V and 0 bases from J, with 6 bases between. Germline V lookup: CDR1 SGHKS, CDR2 YYEKEE (reference sequence). CDR3 length: 15 amino acids. The CDR3 sequence is CASSLGTATNEKLFF. The CDR3 DNA reads as TGTGCCAGCAGCTTGGGGACAGCAACTAATGAAAAACTGTTTTTT.

The rearrangement links TRBV7-9 to TRBJ2-1; D is possibly TRBD2 (5 bases). The germline V and J ends were trimmed by 4 bases and 0 bases, with 16 bases remaining between them. Germline CDR1 and CDR2: SEHNR and FQNEAQ (reference sequence). The CDR3 is made up of 17 amino acids. DNA of the CDR3: TGTGCCAGCAGCTCTATCTGGATAGCGTCCTCCTACAATGAGCAGTTCTTC. Translation gives CASSSIWIASSYNEQFF.

The chain employs TRBV7-9 and TRBJ2-7; D might be TRBD2 (5 bases). Germline-derived CDR1 and CDR2 are SEHNR and FQNEAQ (reference sequence). There are 18 residues in the CDR3. Trimming took off 4 bases at V and 2 bases at J, with 24 bases between the two ends. DNA for the CDR3: TGTGCCAGCAGCTCCACCGCACCCCCTCGAGGGTTTCCCTACGAGCAGTACTTC. Protein: CASSSTAPPRGFPYEQYF.

The chain combines TRBV11-1 with TRBJ1-6; 9 nucleotides align to TRBD1. With V trimmed by 5 bases and J by 7 bases, 6 bases remained unmatched. The germline V gene encodes CDR1 SGHAT and CDR2 FQDESV (reference sequence). CDR3 length equals 15 residues. The CDR3 region has the DNA TGTGCCAGCAGCCCAGGACAGGGGATGAATTCACCCCTCCACTTT. Translation gives CASSPGQGMNSPLHF.

The rearrangement uses TRBV25-1 and TRBJ2-7; 8 nucleotides line up with TRBD1. The V gene end was trimmed by 8 bases and the J gene end by 2 bases; junction bases not matched to a gene: 11. The CDR3 runs to 15 residues. The germline V gene has CDR1 MGHDK and CDR2 SYGVNS. The CDR3 nucleotides are TGTGCCAGCTTAAATAACAGGGGGTTAACCTACGAGCAGTACTTC. It translates to CASLNNRGLTYEQYF.

The chain carries TRBV7-6 and TRBJ1-6; D ambiguous. Trimming pared 1 base from V and 6 bases from J, leaving 13 bases between. Germline CDR1 is SGHVS and CDR2 is FNYEAQ. The CDR3 spans 16 residues. The CDR3 here is CASSLEGPGSNSPLHF. The CDR3 DNA follows: TGTGCCAGCAGCTTAGAAGGCCCGGGCTCTAATTCACCCCTCCACTTT.

The CDR3 spells CASSEALRGSTQYF. DNA for the CDR3: TGTGCCAGCAGTGAAGCGCTCAGGGGCAGTACCCAGTACTTC. This chain joins TRBV2 and TRBJ2-5; tentative D call: TRBD1 (6 bases). CDR3 length: 14 residues. The V gene's germline CDR1 is SNHLY and CDR2 FYNNEI. V lost 0 bases and J lost 8, with 13 bases in between.

In regard to this clone: The junction departs from the called germline gene at one end, perhaps through a read error. V usage is TRBV7-7 and J usage is TRBJ2-2, with 7 bases fitting TRBD2. CDR1 SSHAT and CDR2 FNYEAQ come from the germline V gene (reference sequence). This CDR3 contains 15 residues. CDR3 sequence: CASSPSGPNTGELFF. The DNA of the CDR3 is TGTGCTAGCAGCCCTAGCGGCCCGAACACCGGGGAGCTGTTTTTT.

This clone was picked up one time. This sequence joins TRBV7-6 and TRBJ1-4; D may be TRBD1 (6 bases). Germline values: CDR1 SGHVS, CDR2 FNYEAQ. The length of the CDR3 is 15 residues. Trimming took off 0 bases at V and 4 bases at J, with 9 bases between the two ends. The CDR3 nucleotides are TGTGCCAGCAGCTTAGCGGGGGGCTTTAATGAAAAACTGTTTTTT. As protein: CASSLAGGFNEKLFF.

This chain connects TRBV2 to TRBJ2-7; 9 bases align to TRBD2. This CDR3 contains 15 residues. In germline, CDR1 is SNHLY, CDR2 FYNNEI. Trimming at V came to 8 bases and at J to 2 bases, leaving 10 bases not matched to a gene. CDR3 amino acids: CASEYGTSRTYEQYF. Here the CDR3 DNA reads TGTGCCAGCGAATACGGGACTAGCAGAACCTACGAGCAGTACTTC.

This clone appeared once. The chain employs TRBV2 and TRBJ2-7, with a weak D call TRBD1 (5 bases). Germline V lookup: CDR1 SNHLY, CDR2 FYNNEI. The CDR3 extends over 13 amino acids. V shed 6 bases and J shed 4 bases, with 13 bases lying between them. This CDR3 is CASRRPTVYEQYF. The CDR3 nucleotides read TGTGCCAGCAGACGCCCGACAGTGTACGAGCAGTACTTC.

V and J are TRBV4-3 and TRBJ1-2, with TRBD1 matching over 9 bases. The length of the CDR3 is 17 residues. Germline values: CDR1 LGHNA, CDR2 YSLEER. Trimming cost V 1 base and J 2 bases; bases outside gene matches: 8. CDR3 DNA sequence: TGCGCCAGCAGCCAAGTCGTCGGGACAGGGACCAACTATGGCTACACCTTC. Translated, it gives CASSQVVGTGTNYGYTF.

The chain couples TRBV7-8 to TRBJ2-1, with 11 bases matching TRBD2. J was trimmed by 7 bases and V by 3 bases; bases with no gene match: 26. CDR1 and CDR2 (germline): SGHVS, FQNEAQ. CDR3 length equals 22 residues. The CDR3 DNA follows: TGTGCCAGCAGCTTTGACAGGGTGGGTCTAGCGGGAGGAAAAGATCGGAGGAATGAGCAGTTCTTC. Translation gives CASSFDRVGLAGGKDRRNEQFF.

This rearrangement joins TRBV7-9 to TRBJ2-7, with D perhaps matching TRBD1 (6 bases). Germline assignment: CDR1 SEHNR and CDR2 FQNEAQ (reference sequence). This CDR3 is 16 amino acids long. V shed 5 bases and J shed 3 bases, with 20 bases lying between them. The CDR3 spells CASSPSHRQGHYEQYF. For the CDR3, the DNA is TGTGCCAGCAGCCCCTCCCATCGCCAGGGACACTACGAGCAGTACTTC.

The chain uses TRBV27 and TRBJ1-1; D not certain. V gave up 3 bases and J gave up 0 bases, with 8 bases separating them. There are 14 residues in the CDR3. Per germline, CDR1 MNHEY and CDR2 SMNVEV (reference sequence). CDR3 DNA: TGTGCCAGCAGTTTGCCAGGAATGAACACTGAAGCTTTCTTT. Protein sequence: CASSLPGMNTEAFF.